The 23 T cell receptor beta chains presented below share a single source sample, sequenced in a study of cytomegalovirus exposure and HLA in healthy donors. PCR primers comprised 60 Vbeta and 13 Jbeta primers. The assay was immunoSEQ multiplex PCR, and TCRdb's table has in-frame clones only and misses some. The data show under 150,000 clones, 75% to 85% seen once. Input material: PBMCs. These receptor sequences come from a man between 25 and 39 years old in good health and CMV-seronegative.

This chain joins TRBV28 and TRBJ2-4, with 8 bases aligning to TRBD1. Per the germline V gene, CDR1 is MDHEN and CDR2 is SYDVKM. V shed 3 bases and J 5 bases; nucleotides not matched to a gene: 6. The CDR3 sequence is 15 residues long. Here the CDR3 reads CASSFSDRVQNIQYF. Here the CDR3 DNA reads TGTGCCAGCAGTTTTTCGGACAGGGTCCAAAACATTCAGTACTTC.

As DNA, the CDR3 is TGCGCCAGCAGCTTGGCATTGGGACTAGCGGGAGAGACCCAGTACTTC. Translation gives CASSLALGLAGETQYF. This sequence joins TRBV5-1 and TRBJ2-5, with 12 bases fitting TRBD2. Germline CDR1 reads SGHRS; CDR2 reads YFSETQ. The CDR3 runs 16 residues. V was pared by 0 bases and J by 4 bases, with 4 bases of the junction left unmatched.

This chain uses TRBV5-1 with TRBJ2-2, with TRBD2 identical over 7 bases. In germline, CDR1 is SGHRS, CDR2 YFSETQ. The ends lost 2 bases at V and 3 bases at J; junction bases unmatched: 10. The CDR3 has 17 residues. CDR3 amino acids: CASSLYGAGADTGELFF. DNA of the CDR3: TGCGCCAGCAGCTTATACGGGGCGGGAGCTGACACCGGGGAGCTGTTTTTT.

V usage is TRBV4-3 and J usage is TRBJ1-4; D is possibly TRBD1 (5 bases). Germline lookup yields CDR1 LGHNA and CDR2 YSLEER. The CDR3 has 14 residues. V lost 0 bases to trimming and J lost 8 bases, with 10 bases between them. CDR3 loop: CASSQDRVGEKLFF. Here the CDR3 DNA reads TGCGCCAGCAGCCAAGACAGGGTTGGCGAAAAACTGTTTTTT.

V is TRBV6-1 and J is TRBJ1-2, with D possibly TRBD1 on 6 matching bases. The CDR3 runs 12 residues. V gave up 0 bases and J gave up 10 bases, with 9 bases separating them. Germline-derived CDR1 and CDR2 are MNHNS and SASEGT. In DNA, the CDR3 is TGTGCCAGCAGTGAAGCTGCAGGGGACTACACCTTC. The encoded protein is CASSEAAGDYTF.

This clone was recorded a few times. J is TRBJ1-5 and V is TRBV19, with 7 bases matching TRBD1. J lost 2 bases, V lost 5 bases, and 6 bases had no gene match. Germline V CDR1 and CDR2: LNHDA, SQIVND (reference sequence). This CDR3 spans 15 amino acids. This CDR3 is CASSARGAGNQPQHF. The CDR3, as DNA: TGTGCCAGTAGTGCCAGGGGGGCCGGCAATCAGCCCCAGCATTTT. Complete variable domain (other parts from reference TRBV19 and TRBJ1-5): DGGITQSPKYLFRKEGQNVTLSCEQNLNHDAMYWYRQDPGQGLRLIYYSQIVNDFQKGDIAEGYSVSREKKESFPLTVTSAQKNPTAFYLCASSARGAGNQPQHFGDGTRLSIL.

This clone was seen only once. DNA of the CDR3: TGTGCCAGCAGTGACTGGGGGGGTGGGACTGAAGCTTTCTTT. The encoded protein is CASSDWGGGTEAFF. The chain recombines TRBV2 with TRBJ1-1, with D maybe TRBD1 (5 bases). Germline V gene sequence: CDR1 SNHLY, CDR2 FYNNEI. This CDR3 spans 14 amino acids. V was pared by 3 bases and J by 5 bases, with 13 bases between.

This chain uses TRBV13 with TRBJ2-5, with unresolved D. The assigned J gene may be wrong: the sequence end matches TRBJ2-7 better. Per the germline V gene, CDR1 is PRHDT and CDR2 is FYEKMQ (reference sequence). The length of the CDR3 is 15 residues. CDR3 in DNA: TGTGCCAGCAGCCCCCCCGCCAGCGCCAGATACGAGCAGTACTTC. Protein sequence: CASSPPASARYEQYF.

V is TRBV27 and J is TRBJ2-5; TRBD2 matches at 8 bases. Germline V CDR1 and CDR2: MNHEY, SMNVEV (reference sequence). Germline trimming cut 3 bases from V and 5 bases from J; bases unmatched to any gene: 8. The CDR3 has 15 residues. The CDR3 loop is CASSFQAGAAETQYF. DNA for the CDR3: TGTGCCAGCAGTTTTCAAGCGGGAGCAGCGGAGACCCAGTACTTC.

The chain has TRBV5-1 and TRBJ2-1; D may be TRBD2 (5 bases). The CDR3 consists of 17 residues. From germline, CDR1 is SGHRS and CDR2 YFSETQ. V lost 1 base to trimming and J lost 0 bases, with 14 bases between them. CDR3 sequence (DNA): TGCGCCAGCAGCTTGAGATGGGGAGTAAGCTCCTACAATGAGCAGTTCTTC. Its protein product is CASSLRWGVSSYNEQFF.

V and J are TRBV14 and TRBJ1-2, with 8 bases fitting TRBD1. The CDR3 spans 16 residues. CDR1 is SGHDN, CDR2 FVKESK, per germline. V shed 3 bases and J 2 bases; nucleotides not matched to a gene: 8. CDR3 region: CASSQRQGRTNYGYTF. CDR3 sequence (DNA): TGTGCCAGCAGCCAGAGACAGGGGAGGACCAACTATGGCTACACCTTC. Full variable domain (missing parts from reference TRBV14 and TRBJ1-2): EAGVTQFPSHSVIEKGQTVTLRCDPISGHDNLYWYRRVMGKEIKFLLHFVKESKQDESGMPNNRFLAERTGGTYSTLKVQPAELEDSGVYFCASSQRQGRTNYGYTFGSGTRLTVV.

This sequence joins TRBV19 and TRBJ2-2; 10 nucleotides align to TRBD2. The CDR3 is 16 amino acids. The junction had 1 base not matched to a gene; V was cut back by 3 bases and J by 0 bases. Germline V lookup: CDR1 LNHDA, CDR2 SQIVND (reference sequence). As DNA, the CDR3 is TGTGCCAGTAGTATGCTAGCGGGGGCGAACACCGGGGAGCTGTTTTTT. Translated: CASSMLAGANTGELFF.

The chain uses TRBV19 and TRBJ2-1; 13 bases agree with TRBD2. Germline V gene sequence: CDR1 LNHDA, CDR2 SQIVND (reference sequence). The CDR3 is 16 residues long. Trimming cost V 2 bases and J 5 bases; bases outside gene matches: 3. As DNA, the CDR3 is TGTGCCAGTAGTATAAGGGGACTAGCGGGGCACAATGAGCAGTTCTTC. Its protein product is CASSIRGLAGHNEQFF.

This chain uses TRBV30 with TRBJ1-1; D possibly corresponds to TRBD1 (6 bases). V dropped 6 bases and J dropped 5 bases, with 19 bases sitting between them. This CDR3 has 14 residues. Germline V gene sequence: CDR1 GTSNPN, CDR2 SVGIG (reference sequence). CDR3 residues: CACGGQALSTEAFF. The CDR3 DNA reads as TGTGCCTGCGGGGGGCAGGCCCTGAGTACTGAAGCTTTCTTT.

V gene TRBV11-2 combines with J gene TRBJ2-7, with 7 bases fitting TRBD2. Germline V lookup: CDR1 SGHAT, CDR2 FQNNGV. With 5 bases clipped from V and 3 bases from J, the junction kept 10 bases outside the gene matches. The CDR3 has 15 residues. The CDR3 coding sequence is TGTGCCAGCAGCCCCCGGGACTACAGTAACTACGAGCAGTACTTC. Encoded protein: CASSPRDYSNYEQYF.

The chain uses TRBV4-1 and TRBJ2-1, with D possibly matching TRBD1 (5 bases). The germline CDR1 and CDR2 sequences are MGHRA and YSYEKL. The CDR3 totals 15 residues. The V gene lost 4 bases and the J gene lost 4 bases, with 14 bases spanning the gap. The CDR3 nucleotides are TGCGCCAGCAGCCCGTGGTCAGGGAATTACAATGAGCAGTTCTTC. It codes for CASSPWSGNYNEQFF.

This clone appeared a single time. V usage is TRBV9 and J usage is TRBJ2-1, with 11 bases lining up with TRBD2. CDR1 is SGDLS and CDR2 is YYNGEE in the germline V gene. V lost 1 base, J lost 7 bases, and 7 bases stayed unmatched. CDR3 length equals 16 residues. The CDR3 reads CASSVTSGRRSNEQFF. CDR3 sequence (DNA): TGTGCCAGCAGCGTAACTAGCGGGAGAAGGTCGAATGAGCAGTTCTTC.

The chain employs TRBV5-4 and TRBJ2-1; 10 bases are a match to TRBD1. CDR1 is SGHNT, CDR2 YYREEE, per germline (reference sequence). The CDR3 spans 13 residues. J was trimmed by 8 bases and V by 7 bases; bases with no gene match: 6. CDR3 in DNA: TGTGCCAGCGTACAGACAGGGGGCGATGAGCAGTTCTTC. This translates into CASVQTGGDEQFF.

This chain joins TRBV28 and TRBJ1-4, with D perhaps TRBD1 (6 bases). The length of the CDR3 is 14 residues. Per the germline V gene, CDR1 is MDHEN and CDR2 is SYDVKM. Trimming took off 6 bases at V and 7 bases at J, with 15 bases between the two ends. Here the CDR3 reads CASRKGGVVEKLFF. The CDR3 DNA reads as TGTGCCAGCAGGAAGGGGGGGGTGGTTGAAAAACTGTTTTTT.

This clone was detected only a few times. V and J are TRBV29-1 and TRBJ2-1; 7 nucleotides agree with TRBD2. This CDR3 is 14 amino acids long. The trim removed 6 bases at V and 4 bases at J, leaving 9 bases unmatched. Germline-derived CDR1 and CDR2 are SQVTM and ANQGSEA. The CDR3 region has the DNA TGCAGCGTGACGGCCAGCGGGGATTACAATGAGCAGTTCTTC. Its protein is CSVTASGDYNEQFF.

This clone was observed a few times. The rearrangement uses TRBV6-1 and TRBJ1-1; 7 bases are a match to TRBD1. J gave up 2 bases and V 5 bases, and 8 bases lay outside the gene matches. The V gene's germline CDR1 is MNHNS and CDR2 SASEGT. The CDR3 length is 15 residues. The chain's CDR3 is CASSRSQGENTEAFF. Written as DNA, the CDR3 is TGTGCCAGCAGTAGATCGCAGGGGGAAAACACTGAAGCTTTCTTT.

The rearrangement uses TRBV5-1 and TRBJ2-3; 7 nucleotides agree with TRBD1. This CDR3 has 13 amino acids. With 3 bases clipped from V and 6 bases from J, the junction kept 4 bases outside the gene matches. Germline lookup yields CDR1 SGHRS and CDR2 YFSETQ. The CDR3 reads CASSSDRADTQYF. The CDR3 DNA reads as TGCGCCAGCAGCTCCGACAGGGCCGATACGCAGTATTTT.

The chain employs TRBV12-2 and TRBJ2-3; TRBD2 is taken as the D call from the table, unchecked against the DNA. TRBV12-2 is designated a pseudogene. There are 18 residues in the CDR3. This CDR3 reads CASRLGGGLEEEPDTQYF. As DNA, the CDR3 is TGTGCAAGTCGCTTAGGGGGGGGACTAGAGGAGGAACCAGATACGCAGTATTTT.